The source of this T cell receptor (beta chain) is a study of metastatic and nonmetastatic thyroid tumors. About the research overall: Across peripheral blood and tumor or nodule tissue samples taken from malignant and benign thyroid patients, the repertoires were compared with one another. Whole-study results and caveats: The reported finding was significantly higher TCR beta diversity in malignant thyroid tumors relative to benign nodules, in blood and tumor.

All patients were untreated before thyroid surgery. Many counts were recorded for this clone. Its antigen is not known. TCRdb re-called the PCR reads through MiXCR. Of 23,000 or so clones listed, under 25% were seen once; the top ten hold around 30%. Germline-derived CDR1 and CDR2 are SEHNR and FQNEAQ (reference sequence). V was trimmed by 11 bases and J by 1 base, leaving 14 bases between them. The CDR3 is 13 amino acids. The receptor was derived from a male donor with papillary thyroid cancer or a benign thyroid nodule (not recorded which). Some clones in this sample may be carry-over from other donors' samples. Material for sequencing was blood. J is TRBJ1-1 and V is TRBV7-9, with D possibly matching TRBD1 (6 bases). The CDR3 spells CAGSRGANTEAFF. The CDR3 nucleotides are TGTGCCGGCTCTAGGGGGGCGAACACTGAAGCTTTCTTT.